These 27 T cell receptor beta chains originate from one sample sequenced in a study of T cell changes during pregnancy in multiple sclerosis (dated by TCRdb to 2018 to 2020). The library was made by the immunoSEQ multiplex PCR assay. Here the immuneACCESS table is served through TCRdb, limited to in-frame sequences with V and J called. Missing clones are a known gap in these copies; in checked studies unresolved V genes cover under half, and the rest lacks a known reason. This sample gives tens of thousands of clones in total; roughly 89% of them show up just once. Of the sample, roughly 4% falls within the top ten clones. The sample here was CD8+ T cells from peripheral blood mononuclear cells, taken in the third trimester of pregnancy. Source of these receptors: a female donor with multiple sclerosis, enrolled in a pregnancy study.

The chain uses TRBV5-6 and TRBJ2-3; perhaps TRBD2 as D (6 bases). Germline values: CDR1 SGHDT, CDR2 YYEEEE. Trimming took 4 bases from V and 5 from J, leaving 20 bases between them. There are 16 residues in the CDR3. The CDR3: CASSTGGIFSQDTQYF. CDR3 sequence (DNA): TGTGCCAGCAGCACTGGGGGGATCTTCTCTCAAGATACGCAGTATTTT.

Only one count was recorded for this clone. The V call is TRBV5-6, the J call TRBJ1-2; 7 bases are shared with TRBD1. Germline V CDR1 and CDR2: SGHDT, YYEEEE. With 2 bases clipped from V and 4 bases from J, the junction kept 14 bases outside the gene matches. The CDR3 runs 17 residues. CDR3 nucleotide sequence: TGTGCCAGCAGCTTAAAAAGGGGGCGCGAAAGTTCCTATGGCTACACCTTC. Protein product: CASSLKRGRESSYGYTF. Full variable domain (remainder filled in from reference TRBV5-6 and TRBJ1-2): DAGVTQSPTHLIKTRGQQVTLRCSPKSGHDTVSWYQQALGQGPQFIFQYYEEEERQRGNFPDRFSGHQFPNYSSELNVNALLLGDSALYLCASSLKRGRESSYGYTFGSGTRLTVV.

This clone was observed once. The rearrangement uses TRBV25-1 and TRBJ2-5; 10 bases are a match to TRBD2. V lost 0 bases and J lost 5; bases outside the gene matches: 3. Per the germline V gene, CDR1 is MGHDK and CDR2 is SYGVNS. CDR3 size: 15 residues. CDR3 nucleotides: TGTGCCAGCAGTGAATATTCACTAGCGGGGGAGACCCAGTACTTC. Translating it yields CASSEYSLAGETQYF.

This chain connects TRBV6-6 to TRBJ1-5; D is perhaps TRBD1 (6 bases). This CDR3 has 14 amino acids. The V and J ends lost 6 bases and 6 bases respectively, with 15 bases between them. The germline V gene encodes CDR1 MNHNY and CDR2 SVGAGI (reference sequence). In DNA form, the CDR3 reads TGTGCCAGCAGCACCACAGGGACGGGTCAGCCCCAGCATTTT. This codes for CASSTTGTGQPQHF.

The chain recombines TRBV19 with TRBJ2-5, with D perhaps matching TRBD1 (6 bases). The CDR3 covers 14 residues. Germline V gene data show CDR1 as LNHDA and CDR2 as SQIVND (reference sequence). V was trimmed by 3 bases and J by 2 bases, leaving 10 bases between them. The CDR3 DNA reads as TGTGCCAGTAGTATTTCAGGGGTTCAAGAGACCCAGTACTTC. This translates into CASSISGVQETQYF.

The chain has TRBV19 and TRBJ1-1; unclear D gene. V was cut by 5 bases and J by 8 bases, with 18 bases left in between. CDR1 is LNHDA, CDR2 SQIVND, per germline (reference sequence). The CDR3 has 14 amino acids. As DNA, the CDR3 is TGTGCCAGTAGTGGTGACAACCGAATCCAGGAAGCTTTCTTT. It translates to CASSGDNRIQEAFF.

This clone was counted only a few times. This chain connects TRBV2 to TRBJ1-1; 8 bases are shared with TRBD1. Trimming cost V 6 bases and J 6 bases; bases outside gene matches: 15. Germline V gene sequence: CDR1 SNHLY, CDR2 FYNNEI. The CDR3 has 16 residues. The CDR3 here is CASSGPLQGGKSEAFF. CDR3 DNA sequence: TGTGCCAGCAGCGGACCTCTACAGGGGGGAAAATCTGAAGCTTTCTTT.

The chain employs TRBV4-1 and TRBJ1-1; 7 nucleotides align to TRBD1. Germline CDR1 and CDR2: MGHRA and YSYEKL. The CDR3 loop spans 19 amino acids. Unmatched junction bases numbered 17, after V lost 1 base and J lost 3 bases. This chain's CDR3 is CASSQAPPRDRVVHTEAFF. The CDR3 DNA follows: TGCGCCAGCAGCCAAGCGCCACCTCGGGACAGAGTCGTCCACACTGAAGCTTTCTTT.

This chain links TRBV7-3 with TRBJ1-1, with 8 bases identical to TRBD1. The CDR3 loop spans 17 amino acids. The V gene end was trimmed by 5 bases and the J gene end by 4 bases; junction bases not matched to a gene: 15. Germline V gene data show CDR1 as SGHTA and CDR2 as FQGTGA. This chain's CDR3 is CASSLGRTGYRATEAFF. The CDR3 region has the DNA TGTGCCAGCAGCCTAGGCAGGACAGGGTATCGTGCCACTGAAGCTTTCTTT.

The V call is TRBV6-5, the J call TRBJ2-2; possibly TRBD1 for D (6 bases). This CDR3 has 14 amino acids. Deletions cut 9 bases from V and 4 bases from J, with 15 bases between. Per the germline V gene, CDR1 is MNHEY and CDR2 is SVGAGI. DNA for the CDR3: TGTGCCAGTGGACAGATGGGAGTCACCGGGGAGCTGTTTTTT. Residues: CASGQMGVTGELFF.

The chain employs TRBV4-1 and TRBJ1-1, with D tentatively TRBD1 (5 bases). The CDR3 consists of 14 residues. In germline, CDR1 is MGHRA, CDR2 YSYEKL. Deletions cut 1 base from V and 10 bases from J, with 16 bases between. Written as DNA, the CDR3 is TGCGCCAGCAGCCAAGCTCGCGGGGGTGTATCAGCTTTCTTT. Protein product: CASSQARGGVSAFF.

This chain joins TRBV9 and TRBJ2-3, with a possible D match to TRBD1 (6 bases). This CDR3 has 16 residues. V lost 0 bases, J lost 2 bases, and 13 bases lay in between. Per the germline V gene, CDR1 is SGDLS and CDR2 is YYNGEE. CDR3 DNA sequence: TGTGCCAGCAGCGTAGCCCAGGGGATCTACACAGATACGCAGTATTTT. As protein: CASSVAQGIYTDTQYF.

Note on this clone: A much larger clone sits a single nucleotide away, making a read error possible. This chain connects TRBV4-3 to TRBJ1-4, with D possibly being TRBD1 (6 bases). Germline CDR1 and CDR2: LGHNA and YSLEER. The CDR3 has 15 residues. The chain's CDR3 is CANSQDGQGTEKLFF. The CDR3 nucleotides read TGCGCCAACAGCCAAGATGGCCAGGGGACTGAAAAACTGTTTTTT.

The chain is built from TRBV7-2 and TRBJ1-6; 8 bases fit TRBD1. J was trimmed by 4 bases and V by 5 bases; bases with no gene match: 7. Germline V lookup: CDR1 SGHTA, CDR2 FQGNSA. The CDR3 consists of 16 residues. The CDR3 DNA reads TGTGCCAGCAGCACCACGGACAGGGATTATAATTCACCCCTCCACTTT. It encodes CASSTTDRDYNSPLHF.

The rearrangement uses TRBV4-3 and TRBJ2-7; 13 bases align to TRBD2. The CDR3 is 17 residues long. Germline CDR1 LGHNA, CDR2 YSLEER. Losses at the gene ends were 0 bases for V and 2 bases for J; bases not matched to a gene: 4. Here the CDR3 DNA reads TGCGCCAGCAGCCAAGATGGGACTAGCGGGGAACCCTACGAGCAGTACTTC. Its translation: CASSQDGTSGEPYEQYF.

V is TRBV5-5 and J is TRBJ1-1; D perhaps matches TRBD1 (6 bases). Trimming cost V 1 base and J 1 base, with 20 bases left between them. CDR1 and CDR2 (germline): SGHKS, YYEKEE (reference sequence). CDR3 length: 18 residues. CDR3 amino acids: CASSLFPQQGPPNTEAFF. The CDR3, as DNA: TGTGCCAGCAGCTTGTTCCCCCAACAGGGACCGCCGAACACTGAAGCTTTCTTT.

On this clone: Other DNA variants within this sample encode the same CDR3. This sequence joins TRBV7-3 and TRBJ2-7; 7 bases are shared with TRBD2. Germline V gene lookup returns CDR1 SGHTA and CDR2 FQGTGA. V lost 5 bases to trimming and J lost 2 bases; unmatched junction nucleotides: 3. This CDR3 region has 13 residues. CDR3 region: CASSPGGTYEQYF. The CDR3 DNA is TGTGCCAGCAGCCCGGGGGGTACCTACGAGCAGTACTTC.

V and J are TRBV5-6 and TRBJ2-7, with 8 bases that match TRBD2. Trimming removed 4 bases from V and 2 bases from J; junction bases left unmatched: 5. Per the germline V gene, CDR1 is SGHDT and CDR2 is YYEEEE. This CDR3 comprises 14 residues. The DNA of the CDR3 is TGTGCCAGCAGCACCGGCGGGGGGCCCTACGAGCAGTACTTC. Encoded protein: CASSTGGGPYEQYF.

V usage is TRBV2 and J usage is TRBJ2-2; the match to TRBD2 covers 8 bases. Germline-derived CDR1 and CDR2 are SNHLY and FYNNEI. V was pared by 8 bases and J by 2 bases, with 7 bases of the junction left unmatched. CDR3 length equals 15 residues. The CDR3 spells CASWSGGRNTGELFF. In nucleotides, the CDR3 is TGTGCCAGCTGGAGCGGGGGCCGAAACACCGGGGAGCTGTTTTTT.

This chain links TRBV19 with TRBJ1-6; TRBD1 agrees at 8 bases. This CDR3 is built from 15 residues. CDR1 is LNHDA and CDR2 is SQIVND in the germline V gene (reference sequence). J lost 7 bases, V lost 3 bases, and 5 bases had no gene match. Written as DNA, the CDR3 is TGTGCCAGTAGTATGGGGACAGGATCAAATTCACCCCTCCACTTT. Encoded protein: CASSMGTGSNSPLHF. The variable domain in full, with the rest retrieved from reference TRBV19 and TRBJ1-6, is DGGITQSPKYLFRKEGQNVTLSCEQNLNHDAMYWYRQDPGQGLRLIYYSQIVNDFQKGDIAEGYSVSREKKESFPLTVTSAQKNPTAFYLCASSMGTGSNSPLHFGNGTRLTVT.

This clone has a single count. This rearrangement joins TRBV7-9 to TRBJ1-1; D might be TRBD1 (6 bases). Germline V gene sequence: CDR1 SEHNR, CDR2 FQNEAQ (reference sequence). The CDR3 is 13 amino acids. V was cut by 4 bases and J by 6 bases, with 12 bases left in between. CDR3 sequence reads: CASSSTGPPEAFF. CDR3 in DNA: TGTGCCAGCAGCTCGACAGGACCCCCTGAAGCTTTCTTT.

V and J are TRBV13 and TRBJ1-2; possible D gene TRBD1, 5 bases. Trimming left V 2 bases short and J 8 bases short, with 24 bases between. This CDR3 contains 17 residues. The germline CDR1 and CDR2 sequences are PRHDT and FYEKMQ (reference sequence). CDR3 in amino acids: CASSLSLILFSGQGYTF. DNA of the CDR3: TGTGCCAGCAGCTTAAGCCTAATCCTCTTTTCAGGGCAGGGCTACACCTTC.

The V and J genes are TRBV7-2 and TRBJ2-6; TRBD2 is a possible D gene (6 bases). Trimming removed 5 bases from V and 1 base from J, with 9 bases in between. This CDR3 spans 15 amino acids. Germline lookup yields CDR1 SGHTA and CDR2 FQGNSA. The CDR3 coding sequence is TGTGCCAGCAGCCGTAGCGGATCTGGGGCCAACGTCCTGACTTTC. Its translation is CASSRSGSGANVLTF. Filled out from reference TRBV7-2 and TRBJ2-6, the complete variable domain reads GAGVSQSPSNKVTEKGKDVELRCDPISGHTALYWYRQSLGQGLEFLIYFQGNSAPDKSGLPSDRFSAERTGGSVSTLTIQRTQQEDSAVYLCASSRSGSGANVLTFGAGSRLTVL.

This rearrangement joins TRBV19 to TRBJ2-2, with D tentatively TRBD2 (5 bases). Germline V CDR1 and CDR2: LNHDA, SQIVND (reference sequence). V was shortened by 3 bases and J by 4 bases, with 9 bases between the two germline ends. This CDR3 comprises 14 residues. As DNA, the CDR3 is TGTGCCAGTAGTATCATCGGGGTCACCGGGGAGCTGTTTTTT. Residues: CASSIIGVTGELFF.

The DNA for the CDR3 is TGTGCCAGCAGCTTGGGGGACACTCGAACGGGTGAAGCTTTCTTT. Protein product: CASSLGDTRTGEAFF. The chain recombines TRBV5-8 with TRBJ1-1; D may be TRBD1 (6 bases). Looked up from germline, CDR1 is SGHTS and CDR2 is YDEGEE. This CDR3 contains 15 residues. Trimming cost V 0 bases and J 7 bases, with 16 bases left between them.

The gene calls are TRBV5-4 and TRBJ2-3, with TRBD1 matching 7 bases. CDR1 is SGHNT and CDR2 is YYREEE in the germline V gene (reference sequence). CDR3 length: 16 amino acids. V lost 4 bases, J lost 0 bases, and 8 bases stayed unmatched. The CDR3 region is CASSQPGQVSTDTQYF. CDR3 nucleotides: TGTGCCAGCAGCCAACCCGGACAGGTGAGCACAGATACGCAGTATTTT.

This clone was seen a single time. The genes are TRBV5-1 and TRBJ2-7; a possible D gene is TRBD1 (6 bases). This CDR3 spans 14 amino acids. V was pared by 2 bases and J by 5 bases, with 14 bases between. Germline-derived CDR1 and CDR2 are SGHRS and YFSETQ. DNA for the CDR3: TGCGCCAGCAGCTTCCGACAGGTGACGGACGAGCAGTACTTC. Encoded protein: CASSFRQVTDEQYF.